The T cell receptor (beta chain) under discussion was sequenced for a study of T cells in Graves' hyperthyroidism and ophthalmopathy. This clonotype was detected ten times or more. The target antigen is unknown. TCR beta CDR3 regions were amplified from RNA. RT-PCR in the first round (using the HTBI primer set) targeted the TCR CDR3. TCRdb re-derived calls from the multiplex PCR reads in MiXCR, one entry per CDR3 protein. The sample lists fewer than 350,000 distinct CDR3 sequences, about 20% seen once, with approximately 49% in the top ten. Overall study results and limits: The model made its ophthalmopathy prediction, and onset followed a median 6.5 months later.

Germline trimming cut 2 bases from V and 5 bases from J; bases unmatched to any gene: 5. This CDR3 comprises 15 residues. CDR1 is MNHEY and CDR2 is SMNVEV in the germline V gene (reference sequence). The PBMCs studied were ones that came from 10 ml fresh peripheral blood. The chain carries TRBV27 and TRBJ2-1, with 8 bases lining up with TRBD2. The specimen sequenced was blood. This receptor was obtained from a woman in her forties or fifties with Graves' hyperthyroidism. CDR3 sequence: CASSLIAGQDNEQFF. The CDR3 nucleotides read TGTGCCAGCAGTTTAATAGCGGGGCAGGACAATGAGCAGTTCTTC.